A selection of T cell receptor beta chains follows, all from one sample in a study of blood T cell repertoires in COVID-19. Profiling relied on immunoSEQ multiplex PCR, and the TCRdb table lists in-frame clones only, not all of them. Altogether approximately 190,000 clones are present, roughly 80% being singletons, with the ten largest covering roughly 6.4%. Sequenced: peripheral blood. The receptors shown here come from a man aged 55-75 years with acute or convalescent COVID-19. CDR3s include the opening cysteine and the closing phenylalanine or tryptophan. Fields, in order: D gene, clone size, V gene, J gene, CDR3 DNA, CDR3 protein. D genes are given only for firm matches. Size is omitted from some rows. Given values are once, few, many or a class for expanded clones.

d_call: .
clone_size: .
v_call: TRBV7-9
j_call: TRBJ1-2
cdr3_nt: TGTGCCAGCAGCTTAGGGGCAGGGTCCTATGGCTACACCTTC
cdr3_aa: CASSLGAGSYGYTF

d_call: .
clone_size: .
v_call: TRBV3-1/TRBV3-2
j_call: TRBJ1-5
cdr3_nt: TGTGCCAGCAGCCAATCAGCAGGGACACGCAATCAGCCCCAGCATTTT
cdr3_aa: CASSQSAGTRNQPQHF

d_call: .
clone_size: .
v_call: TRBV18
j_call: TRBJ1-4
cdr3_nt: TGTGCCAGCTCATCATCCCTGTTATCAGGGCTTGAAAAACTGTTTTTT
cdr3_aa: CASSSSLLSGLEKLFF

d_call: .
clone_size: once
v_call: TRBV11-2
j_call: TRBJ2-7
cdr3_nt: TGTGCCAGCAGCTTAAGCACCGGGAGTGTAAAGGACGAGCAGTACTTC
cdr3_aa: CASSLSTGSVKDEQYF

d_call: .
clone_size: .
v_call: TRBV18
j_call: TRBJ1-3
cdr3_nt: TGTGCCAGCTCACAACAGGGTTCTGGAAACACCATATATTTT
cdr3_aa: CASSQQGSGNTIYF

d_call: .
clone_size: .
v_call: TRBV10-3
j_call: TRBJ2-7
cdr3_nt: TGTGCCATCAGTGACAGGGGAGGGTCCTACGAGCAGTACTTC
cdr3_aa: CAISDRGGSYEQYF

d_call: .
clone_size: .
v_call: TRBV5-5
j_call: TRBJ1-1
cdr3_nt: TGTGCCAGCAGCCTTGAGTATCAGAACACTGAAGCTTTCTTT
cdr3_aa: CASSLEYQNTEAFF

d_call: TRBD2
clone_size: .
v_call: TRBV3-1/TRBV3-2
j_call: TRBJ2-3
cdr3_nt: TGTGCCAGCAGCCAAGATAGGGGACTAGCGGGGGGGGATGATACGCAGTATTTT
cdr3_aa: CASSQDRGLAGGDDTQYF

d_call: TRBD1
clone_size: .
v_call: TRBV2
j_call: TRBJ1-6
cdr3_nt: TGTGCCAGCAGTATAGGACAGGGGGCGAATTCACCCCTCCACTTT
cdr3_aa: CASSIGQGANSPLHF

d_call: .
clone_size: once
v_call: TRBV6-1
j_call: TRBJ1-3
cdr3_nt: TGTGCCAGCAGTGAACAAGTACAGATTGGAAACACCATATATTTT
cdr3_aa: CASSEQVQIGNTIYF

d_call: .
clone_size: once
v_call: TRBV19
j_call: TRBJ2-3
cdr3_nt: TGTGCCAGTAGTCGAGCGGACGGGAGAAGAGCAGATACGCAGTATTTT
cdr3_aa: CASSRADGRRADTQYF

d_call: TRBD2
clone_size: .
v_call: TRBV7-9
j_call: TRBJ2-1
cdr3_nt: TGTGCCAGCACCCTCAGCGGGGTGAGCTATGAGCAGTTCTTC
cdr3_aa: CASTLSGVSYEQFF

d_call: .
clone_size: .
v_call: TRBV5-1
j_call: TRBJ2-2
cdr3_nt: TGCGCCAGCAGCTTGAGTCAGTTCGCGAACACCGGGGAGCTGTTTTTT
cdr3_aa: CASSLSQFANTGELFF

d_call: TRBD1
clone_size: .
v_call: TRBV18
j_call: TRBJ2-5
cdr3_nt: TGTGCCAGCTTTCTCGGACAGGACCAAGAGACCCAGTACTTC
cdr3_aa: CASFLGQDQETQYF

d_call: .
clone_size: .
v_call: TRBV6-5
j_call: TRBJ1-2
cdr3_nt: TGTGCCAGCCGGCAGGATACAGTTTATGGCTACACCTTC
cdr3_aa: CASRQDTVYGYTF

d_call: .
clone_size: few
v_call: TRBV10-3
j_call: TRBJ1-1
cdr3_nt: TGTGCCATTCGGGTAAATGGACTGATGAACACTGAAGCTTTCTTT
cdr3_aa: CAIRVNGLMNTEAFF

d_call: TRBD2
clone_size: .
v_call: TRBV19
j_call: TRBJ2-3
cdr3_nt: TGTGCCAGTAGTATTGGTAGCGGGGGGACCACAGATACGCAGTATTTT
cdr3_aa: CASSIGSGGTTDTQYF

d_call: .
clone_size: once
v_call: TRBV5-1
j_call: TRBJ1-6
cdr3_nt: TGCGCCAGCAGCCAAGGGACACCTTATAATTCACCCCTCCACTTT
cdr3_aa: CASSQGTPYNSPLHF

d_call: TRBD2
clone_size: .
v_call: TRBV7-2
j_call: TRBJ2-7
cdr3_nt: TGTGCCAGCAGCTTATGGGAGGGTGTCTACGAGCAGTACTTC
cdr3_aa: CASSLWEGVYEQYF

d_call: TRBD1
clone_size: .
v_call: TRBV14
j_call: TRBJ2-7
cdr3_nt: TGTGCCAGCAGCGAAACTAACAGGGGAACCTACGAGCAGTACTTC
cdr3_aa: CASSETNRGTYEQYF

d_call: .
clone_size: .
v_call: TRBV5-1
j_call: TRBJ2-3
cdr3_nt: TGCGCCAGCAGCCTCGGGACTTGGACAGATACGCAGTATTTT
cdr3_aa: CASSLGTWTDTQYF

d_call: .
clone_size: .
v_call: TRBV19
j_call: TRBJ1-1
cdr3_nt: TGTGCCAGTAACCCAATGTCACAGGGTACCTTTAGGACCACTGAAGCTTTCTTT
cdr3_aa: CASNPMSQGTFRTTEAFF

d_call: .
clone_size: .
v_call: TRBV2
j_call: TRBJ2-1
cdr3_nt: TGTGCCAGCAGGATCCTTTTCAGGTACAATGAGCAGTTCTTC
cdr3_aa: CASRILFRYNEQFF

d_call: TRBD2
clone_size: .
v_call: TRBV10-3
j_call: TRBJ2-1
cdr3_nt: TGTGCCATCAAACGACTAGCGGGAGGCAATGAGCAGTTCTTC
cdr3_aa: CAIKRLAGGNEQFF

d_call: .
clone_size: many
v_call: TRBV19
j_call: TRBJ2-5
cdr3_nt: TGTGCCAGTAGGCAAGCGGGAGAGACCCAGTACTTC
cdr3_aa: CASRQAGETQYF

d_call: .
clone_size: .
v_call: TRBV11-2
j_call: TRBJ2-3
cdr3_nt: TGTGCCAGCAGCTTATATGGGGCCACTAGCACAGATACGCAGTATTTT
cdr3_aa: CASSLYGATSTDTQYF

d_call: .
clone_size: .
v_call: TRBV5-1
j_call: TRBJ2-7
cdr3_nt: TGCGCCAGCAGCTTCAATAGGGGCTACGAGCAGTACTTC
cdr3_aa: CASSFNRGYEQYF

d_call: .
clone_size: once
v_call: TRBV12-3/TRBV12-4
j_call: TRBJ2-7
cdr3_nt: TGTGCCAGCAGTTTGCTAGGGGGAAACGAGCAGTACTTC
cdr3_aa: CASSLLGGNEQYF

d_call: TRBD2
clone_size: .
v_call: TRBV6-2/TRBV6-3
j_call: TRBJ2-1
cdr3_nt: TGTGCCAGCAGTTACTCGAAAGGACTAGATTCCTACAATGAGCAGTTCTTC
cdr3_aa: CASSYSKGLDSYNEQFF

d_call: .
clone_size: .
v_call: TRBV18
j_call: TRBJ1-3
cdr3_nt: TGTGCCAGCTCACCATCCGGCAGGTCAAGCTCTGGAAACACCATATATTTT
cdr3_aa: CASSPSGRSSSGNTIYF

d_call: TRBD1
clone_size: .
v_call: TRBV27
j_call: TRBJ1-6
cdr3_nt: TGTGCCAGACACAGAGGGGGCGAAGGGATCACAACCTCCTATAATTCACCCCTCCACTTT
cdr3_aa: CARHRGGEGITTSYNSPLHF

d_call: .
clone_size: .
v_call: TRBV7-3
j_call: TRBJ1-3
cdr3_nt: TGTGCCAGCAGCTTAACGAGCGCCGGCTCTGGAAACACCATATATTTT
cdr3_aa: CASSLTSAGSGNTIYF